This T cell receptor (beta chain) was observed in a study of blood T cell repertoires in COVID-19. About the research overall: In each case, the material was cDNA or gDNA derived from T cells, B-cell-depleted T cells, or PBMCs.

In the source study's methods: How many nucleated cells were present was estimated from reference gene primer amplification. Only in-frame clones appear in the TCRdb table, and some are missing; sequencing was by immunoSEQ multiplex PCR. V and J calls and clone size are as listed in that table; D and trimming were resolved from the DNA. The table lists approximately 240,000 clones, around 82% of them singletons, with 4.9% in the top ten. This CDR3 comprises 14 residues. V was pared by 4 bases and J by 8 bases, with 7 bases of the junction left unmatched. Germline lookup yields CDR1 SGHRS and CDR2 YFSETQ.

This sequence originates from a woman older than 75 with active or convalescent COVID-19. The sample consisted of peripheral blood. V usage is TRBV5-1 and J usage is TRBJ1-4; 8 bases line up with TRBD1. This chain's CDR3 is CASSTPQGGEKLFF. Written as DNA, the CDR3 is TGCGCCAGCAGCACCCCACAGGGGGGAGAAAAACTGTTTTTT.